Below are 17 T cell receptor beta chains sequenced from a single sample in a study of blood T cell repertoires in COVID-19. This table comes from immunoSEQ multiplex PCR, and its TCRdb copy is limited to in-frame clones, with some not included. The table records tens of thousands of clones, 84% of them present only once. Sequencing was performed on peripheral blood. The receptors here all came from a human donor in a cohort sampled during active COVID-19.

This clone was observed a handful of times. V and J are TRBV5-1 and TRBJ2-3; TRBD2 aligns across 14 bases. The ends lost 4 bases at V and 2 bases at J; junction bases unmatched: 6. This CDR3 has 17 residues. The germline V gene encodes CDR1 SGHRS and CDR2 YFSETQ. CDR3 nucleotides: TGCGCCAGCAGCCTAGGACTAGCGGGGGGCAACACAGATACGCAGTATTTT. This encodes CASSLGLAGGNTDTQYF.

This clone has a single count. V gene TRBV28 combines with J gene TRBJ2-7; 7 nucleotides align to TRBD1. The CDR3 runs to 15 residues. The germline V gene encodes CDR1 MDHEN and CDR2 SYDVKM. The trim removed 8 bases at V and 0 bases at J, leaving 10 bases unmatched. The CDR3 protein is CASHKVGTVSYEQYF. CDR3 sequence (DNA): TGTGCCAGCCATAAAGTAGGGACAGTCTCCTACGAGCAGTACTTC.

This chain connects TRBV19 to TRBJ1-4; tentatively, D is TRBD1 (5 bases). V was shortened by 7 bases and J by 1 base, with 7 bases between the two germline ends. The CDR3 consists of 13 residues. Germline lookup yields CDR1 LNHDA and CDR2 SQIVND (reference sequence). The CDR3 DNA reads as TGTGCCAGTAAGGGGAAAACTAATGAAAAACTGTTTTTT. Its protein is CASKGKTNEKLFF.

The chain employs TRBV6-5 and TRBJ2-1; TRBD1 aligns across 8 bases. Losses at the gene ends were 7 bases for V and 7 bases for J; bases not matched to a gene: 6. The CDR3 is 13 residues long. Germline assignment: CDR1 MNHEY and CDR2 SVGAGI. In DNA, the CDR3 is TGTGCCAGCACGGACAGGGCGGGGAATGAGCAGTTCTTC. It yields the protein CASTDRAGNEQFF.

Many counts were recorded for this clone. CDR3 sequence (DNA): TGCGCCAGCAGTAGCACGGGGGGTACGTTCGATACGCAGTATTTT. Residues: CASSSTGGTFDTQYF. The chain joins TRBV4-1 to TRBJ2-3; 7 bases align to TRBD2. CDR1 is MGHRA and CDR2 is YSYEKL in the germline V gene. The junction had 12 bases not matched to a gene; V was cut back by 6 bases and J by 6 bases. This CDR3 contains 15 residues.

The CDR3 DNA sequence: TGTGCCACTGACAGTGGGGGCGACACTGAAGCTTTCTTT. As protein: CATDSGGDTEAFF. V and J are TRBV12-3 or TRBV12-4 and TRBJ1-1, with D perhaps TRBD1 (6 bases). The V end lost 10 bases, the J end lost 3 bases, and 15 bases lay between the germline ends. The CDR3 has 13 amino acids.

Here the CDR3 DNA reads TGCGCCAGCAGCTTGTTGGGCCCCCCTGAACCCCTCCACTTT. Protein: CASSLLGPPEPLHF. The rearrangement joins TRBV5-1 to TRBJ1-6; unclear D gene. CDR1 and CDR2 (germline): SGHRS, YFSETQ. Trimming cost V 1 base and J 12 bases, with 14 bases left between them. The CDR3 covers 14 residues.

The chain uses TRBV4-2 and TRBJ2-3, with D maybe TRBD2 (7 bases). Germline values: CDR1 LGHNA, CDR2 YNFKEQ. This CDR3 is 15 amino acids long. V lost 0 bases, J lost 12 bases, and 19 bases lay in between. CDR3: CASSQDLGGLEKQYF. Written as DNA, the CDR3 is TGTGCCAGCAGCCAAGATTTGGGGGGGCTTGAAAAACAGTATTTT.

The CDR3 DNA is TGTGCCAGTAGTCTACAGGGGGGACACTACGAGCAGTACTTC. As protein: CASSLQGGHYEQYF. This chain uses TRBV19 with TRBJ2-7, with TRBD1 identical over 8 bases. The germline V gene encodes CDR1 LNHDA and CDR2 SQIVND (reference sequence). The CDR3 length is 14 residues. V was clipped by 5 bases and J by 3 bases; unmatched bases: 6. The full variable domain, in which reference TRBV19 and TRBJ2-7 provide the parts outside the CDR3, is DGGITQSPKYLFRKEGQNVTLSCEQNLNHDAMYWYRQDPGQGLRLIYYSQIVNDFQKGDIAEGYSVSREKKESFPLTVTSAQKNPTAFYLCASSLQGGHYEQYFGPGTRLTVT.

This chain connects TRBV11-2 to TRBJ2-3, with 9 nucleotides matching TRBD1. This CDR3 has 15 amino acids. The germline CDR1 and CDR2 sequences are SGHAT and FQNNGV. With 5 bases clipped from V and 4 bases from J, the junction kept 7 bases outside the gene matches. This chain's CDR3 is CASSAGQGGADTQYF. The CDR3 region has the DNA TGTGCCAGCAGCGCGGGACAGGGTGGGGCAGATACGCAGTATTTT.

The CDR3 nucleotides are TGTGCCAGCAGGTGGGGGCAGTATCAGCCCCAGCATTTT. This gives the protein CASRWGQYQPQHF. V gene TRBV6-6 combines with J gene TRBJ1-5; TRBD1 is a possible D gene (6 bases). The V end was cut by 6 bases, the J end by 5 bases, with 11 bases between. Germline assignment: CDR1 MNHNY and CDR2 SVGAGI (reference sequence). The CDR3 contains 13 residues.

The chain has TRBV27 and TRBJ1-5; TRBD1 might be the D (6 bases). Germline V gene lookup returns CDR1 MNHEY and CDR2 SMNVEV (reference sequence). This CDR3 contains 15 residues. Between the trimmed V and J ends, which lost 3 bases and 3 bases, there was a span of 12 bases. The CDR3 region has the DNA TGTGCCAGCAGTTTGGTACAGGGCCCCAATCAGCCCCAGCATTTT. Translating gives CASSLVQGPNQPQHF.

DNA for the CDR3: TGCGCCAGCAGCTTCGGGGCCGGGGGAGAGACCCAGTACTTC. The encoded protein is CASSFGAGGETQYF. J is TRBJ2-5 and V is TRBV5-1, with a possible D match to TRBD2 (6 bases). Germline CDR1 reads SGHRS; CDR2 reads YFSETQ. V was clipped by 2 bases and J by 4 bases, with 12 bases between them. This CDR3 comprises 14 residues.

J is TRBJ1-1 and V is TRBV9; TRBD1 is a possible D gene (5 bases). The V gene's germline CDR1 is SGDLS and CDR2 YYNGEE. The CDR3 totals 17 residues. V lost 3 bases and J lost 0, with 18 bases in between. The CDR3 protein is CASSAQGSAIMNTEAFF. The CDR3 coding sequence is TGTGCCAGCAGCGCCCAGGGATCGGCGATAATGAACACTGAAGCTTTCTTT.

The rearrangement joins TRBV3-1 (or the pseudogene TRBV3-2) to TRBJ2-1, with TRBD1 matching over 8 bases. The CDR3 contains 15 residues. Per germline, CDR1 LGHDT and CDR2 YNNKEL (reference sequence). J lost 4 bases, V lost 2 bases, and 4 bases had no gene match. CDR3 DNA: TGTGCCAGCAGCCAACTTGACAGGGGATACAATGAGCAGTTCTTC. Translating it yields CASSQLDRGYNEQFF.

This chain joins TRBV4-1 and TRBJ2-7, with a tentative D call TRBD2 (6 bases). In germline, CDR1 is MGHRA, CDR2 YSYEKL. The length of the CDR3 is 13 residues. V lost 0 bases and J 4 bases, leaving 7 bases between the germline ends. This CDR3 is CASSQDRGYEQYF. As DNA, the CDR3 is TGCGCCAGCAGCCAAGATCGGGGGTACGAGCAGTACTTC.

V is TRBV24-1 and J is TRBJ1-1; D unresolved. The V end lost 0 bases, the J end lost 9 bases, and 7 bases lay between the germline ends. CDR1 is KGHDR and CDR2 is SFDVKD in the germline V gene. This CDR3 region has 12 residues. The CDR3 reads CATSDLFGKAFF. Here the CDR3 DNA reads TGTGCCACCAGTGATTTGTTCGGGAAAGCTTTCTTT.